The 17 T cell receptor beta chains below come from one sample, sequenced in a study of OX40 agonist ivuxolimab in advanced cancers. Sequenced by immunoSEQ multiplex PCR; TCRdb stores in-frame clones only, minus some. The data contain more than 65,000 clones, around four fifths of them seen just once; the ten biggest clones take up 20% to 25%. The source material was CD4+ or CD8+ T cells sorted from blood, sampled in a trial of the OX40 agonist ivuxolimab. These TCRs come from an adult with an advanced solid tumor such as melanoma, head and neck, liver or kidney cancer.

The rearrangement joins TRBV11-2 to TRBJ1-1; D perhaps matches TRBD1 (5 bases). The length of the CDR3 is 14 residues. V was clipped by 3 bases and J by 2 bases, with 10 bases between them. Germline CDR1 SGHAT, CDR2 FQNNGV. CDR3: CASSFGGFNTEAFF. Here the CDR3 DNA reads TGTGCCAGCAGCTTTGGGGGGTTTAACACTGAAGCTTTCTTT.

The chain employs TRBV6-4 and TRBJ2-7; 8 bases map to TRBD1. V shed 7 bases and J 0 bases; nucleotides not matched to a gene: 5. Looked up from germline, CDR1 is MRHNA and CDR2 is SNTAGT. The length of the CDR3 is 14 residues. For the CDR3, the DNA is TGTGCCAGCAAGCTGACAGGGGACTCCTACGAGCAGTACTTC. This encodes CASKLTGDSYEQYF.

The chain couples TRBV5-1 to TRBJ1-1; a weak D match, TRBD1 (6 bases). Trimming stripped 6 bases from V and 3 bases from J, with 12 bases between. CDR1 is SGHRS and CDR2 is YFSETQ in the germline V gene. There are 13 residues in the CDR3. The CDR3 nucleotides are TGCGCCAGCACCACGGAGGGGGACACTGAAGCTTTCTTT. This sequence encodes CASTTEGDTEAFF.

This chain uses TRBV5-6 with TRBJ2-2; TRBD1 matches at 8 bases. V shed 4 bases and J 10 bases; nucleotides not matched to a gene: 3. This CDR3 is built from 12 residues. Germline lookup yields CDR1 SGHDT and CDR2 YYEEEE. This chain's CDR3 is CASSEDREELFF. For the CDR3, the DNA is TGTGCCAGCAGCGAGGACAGGGAGGAGCTGTTTTTT.

J is TRBJ1-5 and V is TRBV19, with TRBD1 matching 7 bases. The V gene end was trimmed by 8 bases and the J gene end by 5 bases; junction bases not matched to a gene: 18. The germline V gene encodes CDR1 LNHDA and CDR2 SQIVND (reference sequence). The CDR3 is 17 amino acids. The chain's CDR3 is CASEDRILSLGDQPQHF. In DNA form, the CDR3 reads TGTGCCAGTGAGGACAGGATCTTATCGTTAGGGGATCAGCCCCAGCATTTT.

In this sample, this clone turned up once. V and J are TRBV4-2 and TRBJ2-1; TRBD2 matches at 11 bases. In germline, CDR1 is LGHNA, CDR2 YNFKEQ. Trimming cost V 6 bases and J 1 base; bases outside gene matches: 11. The CDR3 totals 18 residues. Here the CDR3 reads CASSPRGRLAGSYNEQFF. The CDR3 DNA follows: TGTGCCAGCAGTCCCCGTGGTAGACTAGCGGGATCCTACAATGAGCAGTTCTTC.

The chain is built from TRBV28 and TRBJ2-5; TRBD2 agrees at 13 bases. This CDR3 has 16 residues. Germline trimming cut 2 bases from V and 11 bases from J; bases unmatched to any gene: 11. The V gene's germline CDR1 is MDHEN and CDR2 SYDVKM. CDR3 loop: CASSLTSGRAFRGQYF. In DNA, the CDR3 is TGTGCCAGCAGTTTAACTAGCGGGAGGGCCTTTCGGGGGCAGTACTTC.

The chain employs TRBV7-2 and TRBJ2-5; TRBD2 aligns across 7 bases. V lost 2 bases to trimming and J lost 2 bases; unmatched junction nucleotides: 8. The length of the CDR3 is 16 residues. Germline CDR1 reads SGHTA; CDR2 reads FQGNSA. The CDR3 here is CASSLNSGGVQETQYF. CDR3 nucleotide sequence: TGTGCCAGCAGCTTAAACAGTGGGGGGGTGCAAGAGACCCAGTACTTC. Based on the CDR3 plus reference TRBV7-2 and TRBJ2-5, the full variable domain is GAGVSQSPSNKVTEKGKDVELRCDPISGHTALYWYRQSLGQGLEFLIYFQGNSAPDKSGLPSDRFSAERTGGSVSTLTIQRTQQEDSAVYLCASSLNSGGVQETQYFGPGTRLLVL.

CDR3 sequence reads: CASSLERSTEAFF. CDR3 coding DNA: TGTGCCAGCAGCTTAGAGAGGTCCACTGAAGCTTTCTTT. The chain is built from TRBV7-2 and TRBJ1-1; D remains ambiguous. The germline V gene has CDR1 SGHTA and CDR2 FQGNSA. The CDR3 runs to 13 residues. Trimming removed 1 base at V and 4 bases at J, with 7 bases between.

This clone has more than one count but fewer than ten. The chain has TRBV4-1 and TRBJ1-6; TRBD1 is a possible D gene (5 bases). CDR1 and CDR2 from the germline V gene are MGHRA and YSYEKL. The germline V and J ends were trimmed by 3 bases and 0 bases, with 12 bases remaining between them. This CDR3 has 17 amino acids. In DNA, the CDR3 is TGCGCCAGCAGCCAGGGGGAGGCTTTCTCCTATAATTCACCCCTCCACTTT. Translated, it gives CASSQGEAFSYNSPLHF.

V usage is TRBV18 and J usage is TRBJ2-5, with TRBD1 identical over 9 bases. The DNA end is a closer match to TRBJ2-7, so the J assignment may be wrong. The V gene's germline CDR1 is KGHSH and CDR2 LQKENI. The CDR3 has 14 amino acids. The CDR3 loop reads CASSATGGLIEQYF. Here the CDR3 DNA reads TGTGCCAGCTCAGCTACAGGGGGCCTAATCGAGCAGTACTTC.

The rearrangement joins TRBV2 to TRBJ1-4, with D unclear. CDR3 length: 14 amino acids. Germline assignment: CDR1 SNHLY and CDR2 FYNNEI. V was cut by 2 bases and J by 0 bases, with 4 bases left in between. The CDR3 loop reads CASSERTTNEKLFF. The CDR3 nucleotides read TGTGCCAGCAGTGAAAGAACAACTAATGAAAAACTGTTTTTT.

The chain recombines TRBV7-9 with TRBJ2-1; TRBD2 might be the D (6 bases). The V gene lost 6 bases and the J gene lost 0 bases, with 15 bases spanning the gap. Per germline, CDR1 SEHNR and CDR2 FQNEAQ (reference sequence). CDR3 length equals 16 residues. The DNA for the CDR3 is TGTGCCAGCAGTCAAACGGCGGGGCGCTCCTACAATGAGCAGTTCTTC. It translates to CASSQTAGRSYNEQFF.

V and J are TRBV6-5 and TRBJ1-4; D is perhaps TRBD1 (5 bases). V lost 4 bases and J lost 8, with 17 bases in between. The CDR3 is 15 residues long. Germline V lookup: CDR1 MNHEY, CDR2 SVGAGI. The CDR3 loop reads CASSWAIGAREKLFF. CDR3 DNA sequence: TGTGCCAGCAGTTGGGCTATCGGGGCAAGGGAAAAACTGTTTTTT.

The rearrangement uses TRBV5-1 and TRBJ1-4; a weak D match, TRBD1 (5 bases). The CDR3 totals 14 residues. Germline CDR1 is SGHRS and CDR2 is YFSETQ. The V and J ends lost 2 bases and 8 bases respectively, with 13 bases between them. The CDR3 DNA reads as TGCGCCAGCAGCTTAGGAGGGGAGGGGGAAAAACTGTTTTTT. As protein: CASSLGGEGEKLFF.

By sample fraction, this clone is medium-sized. The chain is built from TRBV4-2 and TRBJ1-5, with D perhaps matching TRBD1 (5 bases). Germline V lookup: CDR1 LGHNA, CDR2 YNFKEQ. This CDR3 contains 14 residues. V gave up 5 bases and J gave up 7 bases, with 15 bases separating them. Here the CDR3 DNA reads TGTGCCAGCAGCAGTACTTCAGGGAGCCAGCCCCAGCATTTT. It encodes CASSSTSGSQPQHF.

This chain joins TRBV10-2 and TRBJ1-2, with D unresolved. The CDR3 consists of 15 residues. Germline CDR1 and CDR2: WSHSY and SAAADI. V shed 1 base and J shed 4 bases, with 13 bases lying between them. CDR3 bases: TGCGCCAGCAGTGAGTACGGGGTCCCTTCCTATGGCTACACCTTC. This encodes CASSEYGVPSYGYTF.